The sequence of this T cell receptor (beta chain) was determined in a study of cytomegalovirus exposure and HLA in healthy donors (dated by TCRdb to 2016 to 2017). Turning to the overall study: In an earlier analysis of under 750 of the donors, roughly 300 Gb of sequence data and just under 120 million unique TCR beta sequences from 150 million to 200 million T cells were reported. Approximately 310 gigabases of sequencing data and approximately 91 million unique TCR sequences made up an early release that covered nearly 650 HLA-typed donors. Of the 300 to 450 genotyped donors, roughly 80% were placed in the genetic ancestry cluster associated with self-reported Caucasian donors. The aim of the study was to test whether cataloging public T cell receptors could identify signatures of past pathogen exposure. Using immunosequencing, the study profiled T cell repertoires from some 670 subjects and related those repertoires to cytomegalovirus serostatus. A separate validation cohort of some 130 different subjects was used in addition to the approximately 700-subject first cohort. To predict cytomegalovirus infection status, the study combined high-throughput TCR immunosequencing, statistical association of individual TCRs with disease status, and machine learning. In a later analysis, previously published TCR beta repertoires from about 640 donors were re-analyzed and high-resolution HLA genotyping was added so that TCR occurrence patterns could be studied. The later analysis used no new phenotypic data to find candidate immune exposures, relying instead on TCR beta sequences and their occurrence across donors. To decide whether each TCR beta V gene segment behaved as functional or pseudogenic, an earlier analysis of fewer than 750 of the donors relied on high-throughput TCR beta sequencing. Donor age, sex, ethnicity and CMV serostatus were compiled together with the repertoire data. Genome-wide SNP genotypes for about three fifths of the roughly 670 donors were used in a later genetic analysis, which treated that subset as a discovery cohort. All discovery cohort repertoires had been generated using a single sequencing platform. Class I and class II HLA loci were covered by the typing at four-digit resolution. The number of typed donors differed by locus: 629-630 for A, B, C, DRB1 and DQB1; 500 to 550 for DQA1; approximately 600 for DPA1; and roughly 470 for DPB1. Four or five DR-DQ haplotypes were treated as single units for association and clustering because of strong linkage in the cohort. On average, 235,054 unique TCR beta nucleotide sequences were sequenced per donor among more than 350 genotyped donors of the cohort, with roughly 18% of those sequences being non-productive. Here is what the overall study found, with its caveats: The sequencing pipeline was judged likely to have produced a cluster of highly shared sequence variants as a technical artifact. According to a later analysis, TCR association rates differed among HLA loci, with DRB1 alleles showing the most associated TCRs and HLA-C alleles showing the fewest. The 87-base-pair reads could not distinguish some IMGT-functional V segments, including TRBV6-2 and TRBV6-3, so those segments were excluded. Most TCR sequences were observed very rarely across donors, whereas some public TCRs were present in many individuals. The cohort was sequenced for TCR beta chains only, and without alpha or paired-chain data the features that could be detected were limited. In both the original and validation cohorts, the classifier was reported to diagnose cytomegalovirus status with high specificity and sensitivity. The only immune exposure information available for the cohort was CMV serostatus. Correlated functional status among segregating V segments might reflect linkage disequilibrium, but an unknown experimental factor could not be ruled out. A further reported finding was that TCR beta sequences accurately predicted the HLA-A and HLA-B alleles for most subjects in the first cohort. Compared with the roughly 600-donor mean, donors in an Asian-associated ancestry cluster had fewer N-insertions in productive TCRs, according to a later genetic analysis. Compared with equally common non-associated chains, HLA-associated TCR beta chains in a later analysis were more clonally expanded and had lower generation probabilities. Sequencing depth was assumed to be roughly uniform across donors in the presence/absence analyses, though that assumption may not hold. According to the authors, the approach could potentially be generalized to other disease states and immunological phenotypes. Because HLA typing was missing for some donors at each locus, association tests included only the typed subset. When HLA alleles, especially DR and DQ, strongly co-occurred, attributing TCR associations to individual alleles was difficult. V-gene and J-gene trimming of TCR beta chains was associated with a missense DCLRE1C variant in a later genetic analysis, and the association was replicated in an independent cohort. In the study, around 150 TCR beta chains were listed as associated with cytomegalovirus. Because counts were too low, about 15 rarely observed V segments, including chromosome 9 orphons, were left out of the earlier analysis of several hundred of the donors. According to a later analysis, most CMV-associated TCR beta chains appeared to be HLA-restricted, and the HLA associations seemed to be driven largely by CMV exposure. In an earlier analysis of about 600 of the donors, most TCR beta V segments appeared in productive rearrangements about 87% or about 30% of the time, broadly matching IMGT annotations. In vitro tests confirmed that a few of the cytomegalovirus-associated TCR beta chains recognize cytomegalovirus antigens. In a later analysis, some 17,000 TCR beta sequences were associated with specific HLA alleles at a false discovery rate of 0.05. In a later analysis, several top co-occurrence clusters were reported to appear linked to parvovirus B19, influenza, CMV and Epstein-Barr virus.

The cohort was made up of roughly 670 healthy bone marrow donors. At the time of sampling, every cohort member was nominally healthy, though immune exposures that went unrecorded were likely present. The donor was CMV seropositive and was included in the group of 250 to 350 seropositive cohort members. Each donor provided a peripheral blood sample, and peripheral blood mononuclear cells were used for TCR beta sequencing. The Qiagen DNeasy Blood Extraction Kit was used to extract genomic DNA from the blood cell samples. The CDR3 holds 15 amino acids from the cysteine to the phenylalanine. Only CDR3 DNA remains: 45 bases, in frame from the first base. Reading the germline V gene gives CDR1 MGHDK and CDR2 SYGVNS. Trimming removed 4 bases from V and 7 bases from J; the gene matches leave 8 bases unexplained. Worth noting for this clone: No antigen is known for it. No qualities accompany the bases; no much larger clone lies one base away.

Library preparation employed the immunoSEQ multiplex PCR assay. The multiplex PCR relied on a mix of 60 forward primers for TCR Vbeta segments and 13 reverse primers for TCR Jbeta segments. The CDR3 region of rearranged TCR beta genes was amplified from genomic DNA with a multiplex PCR assay. On the Illumina HiSeq System, the amplified TCR beta libraries were sequenced as 87-base-pair reads. The authors' pipeline ran thus. In a later analysis, roughly 80 million unique TCR beta chains were counted across the 500 to 850 repertoires, and roughly 11 million of these chains were shared by at least two donors. Raw reads were error-corrected and collapsed into unique sequences by a nearest-neighbor algorithm in which closely related sequences were merged to remove PCR and sequencing errors. CDR3 sequences were aligned to IMGT reference sequences to assign V, D and J gene segments. Each retained sequence needed at least a six-nucleotide match to both a V gene segment and a J gene segment. A rearrangement counted as productive if the CDR3 had no stop codons and remained in frame with V and J, and every other rearrangement counted as non-productive. Following IMGT convention, CDR3 was defined as the stretch from the second conserved V-encoded cysteine up to the conserved J-encoded phenylalanine. In an earlier analysis of around 600 of the donors, sequences lacking an unambiguous match to a single V gene segment were excluded. In an earlier analysis of almost 600 of the donors, a V segment was called functional when productive rearrangements were above 56.7%, and segregating when the standard deviation between donors exceeded 5%. A statistical classification framework was built to diagnose cytomegalovirus status from the catalog of TCR beta chain sequences. In a later analysis, TCR nucleotide sequences were compared against IMGT/GENE-DB human TR gene sequences so that V and J genes could be assigned. A later analysis assigned CDR3 sequences and most-parsimonious VDJ recombination scenarios with the TCRdist pipeline. In a later analysis, each TCR beta chain was defined by its CDR3 amino acid sequence together with its V-gene family, and reads without a unique V-gene family were excluded. A later analysis removed roughly 590 highly shared, low-generation-probability nucleotide sequences to deal with suspected cross-contamination and a sequencing artifact. In a later analysis, a clonal expansion index for each public chain was calculated from normalized within-repertoire ranks of inferred template counts. Generation probabilities in a later analysis came from a VDJ recombination model fitted to out-of-frame rearrangements, and those results were checked against IGoR. In a later analysis, TCR-TCR, TCR-HLA and TCR-CMV co-occurrence was scored with hypergeometric tests, and a repertoire-size bias correction was applied to TCR pairs. In a later analysis, false discovery rates were estimated by permuting HLA or CMV assignments 20 times. In a later analysis, co-occurring TCRs were grouped with DBSCAN, and TCRdist sequence similarity was added when clustering was performed within HLA-allele-positive subsets. Repertoires with fewer than 30,000 or more than 120,000 public chains, plus five repertoires with anomalous nucleotide sharing, were excluded from co-occurrence clustering. Not all clones reach the TCRdb copy of this immuneACCESS table, which keeps in-frame sequences only. Checked studies attribute under half of the gap to unresolved V genes and leave the rest unexplained. V, J and clone size were drawn from that table, and D and trimming were deduced from the DNA. This sample gives over 110,000 clones in total; about 80% of them show up just once. The ten largest clones capture around 1.2% of the sample.

Recombination joined TRBV25-1 with TRBJ1-4, with 8 junctional bases fitting TRBD1. Sequenced: PBMCs. This clonotype was sampled from a male donor in good health and CMV-seropositive. The nucleotide sequence reads TGTGCCAGCAGTGCCCTGCAGGGGGCTGGTGAAAAACTGTTTTTT. Translated, it reads CASSALQGAGEKLFF.